The clone carrying this T cell receptor beta chain was counted many times. The antigen is unknown. Germline assignment: CDR1 SGHTA and CDR2 FQGTGA. The CDR3 totals 14 residues. The V gene lost 8 bases and the J gene lost 5 bases, with 15 bases spanning the gap. RNA transcripts served as template for amplifying TCR beta CDR3 sequences. First-round RT-PCR employed HTBI primers, with a second-round multiplex PCR after it. TCRdb passed the multiplex PCR reads through MiXCR, listing each CDR3 protein once. The sample contains 150,000 to 200,000 distinct CDR3 sequences, roughly two fifths of which appear only once. This sample is drawn from a study of Graves' ophthalmopathy and Graves' hyperthyroidism. Study-level points and caveats: The model flagged ophthalmopathy progression at roughly 70% sensitivity and roughly 72% specificity. An 81.08% specificity and 87.88% sensitivity were achieved by a 13-signature model that separated ophthalmopathy from stable hyperthyroidism.

The receptor comes from a man aged 30 to 45 with Graves' ophthalmopathy. Source material: peripheral blood. This chain links TRBV7-3 with TRBJ2-2, with D perhaps given as TRBD1 or TRBD2 (5 bases each). The CDR3 region is CASRTGAKTGELFF. In DNA, the CDR3 is TGTGCCAGCCGTACCGGGGCCAAGACCGGGGAGCTGTTTTTT. The full variable domain, rest sourced from reference TRBV7-3 and TRBJ2-2, is GAGVSQTPSNKVTEKGKYVELRCDPISGHTALYWYRQSLGQGPEFLIYFQGTGAADDSGLPNDRFFAVRPEGSVSTLKIQRTERGDSAVYLCASRTGAKTGELFFGEGSRLTVL.